One and the same sample provided the 5 T cell receptor beta chains below, sequenced in a study of blood T cell repertoires in COVID-19. TCRdb's copy holds only in-frame clones and misses some; the assay was immunoSEQ multiplex PCR. This sample has about 42,000 clones, with nearly 90% found just once. Material for sequencing was peripheral blood. Receptors were obtained from a human donor in a cohort sampled during active COVID-19.

The V and J genes are TRBV18 and TRBJ1-3; D might be TRBD1 (6 bases). V lost 6 bases, J lost 2 bases, and 20 bases lay in between. CDR1 is KGHSH, CDR2 LQKENI, per germline. This CDR3 spans 17 amino acids. In DNA, the CDR3 is TGTGCCAGCTCCCCTCTCTGGGCAGGGGAGACTGGAAACACCATATATTTT. The encoded protein is CASSPLWAGETGNTIYF.

This chain links TRBV10-3 with TRBJ1-3; D is ambiguous. The germline gives CDR1 ENHRY, CDR2 SYGVKD. V lost 4 bases and J lost 0, with 7 bases in between. This CDR3 comprises 14 residues. This CDR3 is CAISATDSGNTIYF. The CDR3 region has the DNA TGTGCCATCAGTGCCACAGACTCTGGAAACACCATATATTTT.

This chain uses TRBV7-2 with TRBJ2-7; 12 bases map to TRBD2. After removal of 5 bases from V and 0 bases from J, the junction contained 2 bases not matched to a gene. This CDR3 region has 15 residues. The germline CDR1 and CDR2 sequences are SGHTA and FQGNSA. The chain's CDR3 is CASSRTSGDSYEQYF. CDR3 coding DNA: TGTGCCAGCAGCCGGACTAGCGGGGACTCCTACGAGCAGTACTTC.

V usage is TRBV2 and J usage is TRBJ2-7; 7 bases align to TRBD2. CDR1 is SNHLY, CDR2 FYNNEI, per germline. The trim removed 6 bases at V and 4 bases at J, leaving 12 bases unmatched. The CDR3 extends over 15 amino acids. CDR3 sequence reads: CASSPERGETYEQYF. The CDR3 DNA sequence: TGTGCCAGCAGCCCTGAGCGGGGCGAAACATACGAGCAGTACTTC.

V usage is TRBV6-4 and J usage is TRBJ1-3, with D hard to call. CDR1 and CDR2 (germline): MRHNA, SNTAGT. The CDR3 has 20 residues. V gave up 7 bases and J gave up 0 bases, with 28 bases separating them. The CDR3 DNA is TGTGCCAGCACCACCTGGGTCGGCCCTGGGAGGCTGTGCTCTGGAAACACCATATATTTT. It encodes CASTTWVGPGRLCSGNTIYF.